This T cell receptor (beta chain) was identified during a study of shared clonotypes between healthy human individuals. Clones were sequenced by immunoSEQ multiplex PCR, and TCRdb holds only the in-frame ones, with some missing. The sample lists about 1.1 million clones, roughly 74% occurring once. On this clone: The antigen remains unidentified.

Division of CD4+ cells produced a CD45RA+ naive subset and a CD45RA-negative memory subset. Germline V CDR1 and CDR2: SGDLS, YYNGEE. The CDR3 has 15 amino acids. After removal of 2 bases from V and 10 bases from J, the junction contained 6 bases not matched to a gene. Findings and caveats of the study: Naive subsets usually exceeded memory subsets in estimated richness. Clonotype sharing across donors was expected to vary with sequencing depth.

This sequence was found in a man between 18 and 35 years old in good health. Some clones in this sample may be carry-over from other donors' samples. Sequences were obtained from memory CD4+ T cells from PBMCs. Documented subset: CD45RA-negative fraction. The rearrangement links TRBV9 to TRBJ2-1; 13 bases line up with TRBD2. CDR3 sequence (DNA): TGTGCCAGCAGCGTTGGACTAGCGGGAGCACTGGAGCAGTTCTTC. It yields the protein CASSVGLAGALEQFF.